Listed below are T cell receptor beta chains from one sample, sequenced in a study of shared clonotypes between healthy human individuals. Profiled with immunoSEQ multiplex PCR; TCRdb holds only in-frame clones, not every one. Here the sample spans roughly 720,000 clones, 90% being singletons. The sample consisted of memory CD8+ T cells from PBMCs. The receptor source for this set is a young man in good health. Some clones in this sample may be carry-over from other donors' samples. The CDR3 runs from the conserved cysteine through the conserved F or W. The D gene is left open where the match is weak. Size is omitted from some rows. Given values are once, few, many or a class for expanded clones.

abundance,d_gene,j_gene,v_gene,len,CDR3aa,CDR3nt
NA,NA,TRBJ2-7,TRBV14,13,CASAEWSSYEQYF,TGTGCCAGCGCGGAGTGGTCCTCCTACGAGCAGTACTTC
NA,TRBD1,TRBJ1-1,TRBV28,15,CASSLPGQVDTEAFF,TGTGCCAGCAGTCTACCGGGACAGGTGGACACTGAAGCTTTCTTT
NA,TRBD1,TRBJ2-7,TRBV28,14,CASSWTGGGYEQYF,TGTGCCAGCAGTTGGACAGGGGGCGGATACGAGCAGTACTTC
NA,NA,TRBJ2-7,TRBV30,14,CAGEGGVVVCEQYF,TGTGCCGGTGAGGGGGGCGTGGTTGTTTGCGAGCAGTACTTC
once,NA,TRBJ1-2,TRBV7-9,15,CASSLKQGFGDGYTF,TGTGCCAGCAGCCTTAAACAGGGCTTTGGCGATGGCTACACCTTC
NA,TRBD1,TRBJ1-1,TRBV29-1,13,CSVETGGRTEAFF,TGCAGCGTCGAGACAGGGGGCCGTACTGAAGCTTTCTTT
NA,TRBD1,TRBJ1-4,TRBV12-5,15,CASGLNRGTNEKLFF,TGTGCTAGTGGTTTGAACAGGGGGACTAATGAAAAACTGTTTTTT
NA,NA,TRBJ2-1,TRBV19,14,CASSIPARINEQFF,TGTGCCAGTAGTATACCCGCTAGAATCAATGAGCAGTTCTTC
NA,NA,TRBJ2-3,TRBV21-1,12,CASSKLTDTQYF,TGTGCCAGCAGCAAACTGACAGATACGCAGTATTTT
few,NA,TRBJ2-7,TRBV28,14,CASRPGIRNHEQYF,TGTGCCAGCAGGCCCGGGATCAGGAACCACGAGCAGTACTTC
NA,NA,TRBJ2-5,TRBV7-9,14,CASSLRTDQETQYF,TGTGCCAGCAGCCTGCGGACAGATCAAGAGACCCAGTACTTC
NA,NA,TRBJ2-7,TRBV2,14,CASSDWQFPYEQYF,TGTGCCAGCAGTGATTGGCAATTTCCCTACGAGCAGTACTTC
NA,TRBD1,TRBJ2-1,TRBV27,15,CASSTDRGLPNEQFF,TGTGCCAGCAGTACAGACAGGGGGCTCCCCAATGAGCAGTTCTTC
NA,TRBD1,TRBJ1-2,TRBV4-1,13,CASSLGTVAGYTF,TGCGCCAGCAGCCTAGGGACAGTGGCTGGCTACACCTTC
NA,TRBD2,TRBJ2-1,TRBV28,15,CASRLLGTIFSEQFF,TGTGCCAGCAGATTGCTCGGGACTATCTTTAGTGAGCAGTTCTTC
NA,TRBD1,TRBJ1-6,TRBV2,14,CASSTTGQGADPHF,TGTGCCAGCAGCACGACCGGACAGGGGGCCGATCCCCACTTT
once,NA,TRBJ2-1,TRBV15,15,CATSRDRSRWGEQFF,TGTGCCACCAGCAGAGATCGGTCTCGGTGGGGTGAGCAGTTCTTC
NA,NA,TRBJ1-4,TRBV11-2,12,CASSLGGEKLFF,TGTGCCAGCAGCTTAGGGGGGGAAAAACTGTTTTTT
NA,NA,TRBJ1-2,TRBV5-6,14,CASSLPRGGYGYTF,TGTGCCAGCAGCTTACCCCGGGGCGGCTATGGCTACACCTTC
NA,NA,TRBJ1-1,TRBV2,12,CASSLGNTEAFF,TGTGCCAGCTCGCTAGGGAACACTGAAGCTTTCTTT
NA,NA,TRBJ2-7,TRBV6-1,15,CASTERERKNKTQYF,TGTGCCAGCACCGAACGGGAGCGTAAAAATAAAACCCAGTACTTC
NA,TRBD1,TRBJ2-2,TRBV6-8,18,CASSSCPSTGNHTGELFF,TGTGCCAGCAGTTCGTGTCCCTCGACAGGGAACCACACCGGGGAGCTGTTTTTT
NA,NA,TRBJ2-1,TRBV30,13,CAWSVHRDGEQFF,TGTGCCTGGAGTGTACACAGGGATGGTGAGCAGTTCTTC
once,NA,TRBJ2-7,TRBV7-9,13,CASSLDGPYEQYF,TGTGCCAGCAGCTTAGACGGACCCTACGAGCAGTACTTC
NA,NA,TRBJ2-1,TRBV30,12,CAWITVYNEQFF,TGTGCCTGGATCACGGTCTACAATGAGCAGTTCTTC
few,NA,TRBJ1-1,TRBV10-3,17,CAISDDRNPSLNTEAFF,TGTGCCATCAGTGACGACAGAAATCCGTCCCTGAACACTGAAGCTTTCTTT
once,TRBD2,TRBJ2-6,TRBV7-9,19,CASSKSGGRVRSGANVLTF,TGTGCCAGCAGCAAATCCGGCGGGAGGGTCCGCTCTGGGGCCAACGTCCTGACTTTC
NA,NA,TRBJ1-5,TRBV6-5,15,CASSYFPGNNQPQHF,TGTGCCAGCAGTTACTTTCCGGGGAATAATCAGCCCCAGCATTTT